The clone carrying this TCR beta chain came up many times. The antigen is unknown. In making TCR cDNA, 5'RACE template switching added a universal primer site and UMIs to it. TCRdb re-analysed the 5' RACE reads in MiXCR, keeping a single row per CDR3 protein. The data hold about 73,000 distinct CDR3 sequences, with approximately 7.5% observed a single time. V shed 6 bases and J shed 6 bases, with 24 bases lying between them. CDR1 SNHLY and CDR2 FYNNEI come from the germline V gene. The CDR3 loop spans 16 amino acids. The source of the sample is a study of T cells after yellow fever vaccination. Whole-study results and caveats: Once the booster was given, most primary-vaccination clones reappeared, at around 96% for CD4 and over 70% for CD8. Some clonotypes, a small share, were shared between CD4 and CD8 compartments. Abundant contaminating clonotypes from the bulk population could appear in FACS-sorted repertoires.

The sample here was CD8+ T cells sorted from PBMCs, taken on the day of the yellow fever booster vaccination. The V gene is TRBV2, the J gene TRBJ2-7; D may be TRBD2 (6 bases). The sequence was obtained from a man aged 30 to 45 who received the YFV17D yellow fever vaccine. DNA for the CDR3: TGTGCCAGCAGCCCCCTGGCGGGACGGGGGACTTCCGAGCAGTACTTC. Translated: CASSPLAGRGTSEQYF.